This record covers a single T cell receptor (beta chain). In terms of age and location, participants ranged from about 18 to 90 years and lived in about 25 US areas. In the study's own analysis: Using reference gene primer amplification, nucleated cell counts were estimated. The data were produced by immunoSEQ multiplex PCR, yet TCRdb's version contains in-frame clones alone and is incomplete. That table supplies the V and J calls and clone size; D and trimming were determined from the DNA. The sample records a few hundred thousand clones, approximately 88% being singletons. This record belongs to a study of blood T cell repertoires in COVID-19. Study-level background: Acute and convalescent COVID-19 specimens originated in the United States, Italy and Spain.

The CDR3 length is 14 residues. Losses at the gene ends were 4 bases for V and 4 bases for J; bases not matched to a gene: 5. Germline CDR1 is KGHSH and CDR2 is LQKENI. The receptor was isolated from a young woman who had recovered from COVID-19. The chain joins TRBV18 to TRBJ1-2; 8 nucleotides agree with TRBD1. The specimen sequenced was PBMCs or T cells enriched from blood (not recorded which). The CDR3 loop is CASSRGQVVYGYTF. The CDR3 DNA is TGTGCCAGCTCACGGGGACAGGTGGTCTATGGCTACACCTTC.